One sample yielded the 28 T cell receptor beta chains listed below, sequenced in a study of T-cell reconstitution after alpha-beta-depleted transplantation in children. Unique molecular identifiers were incorporated into the prepared TCRbeta library. MiXCR, run by TCRdb on the PCR reads, gives a single entry per CDR3 protein. Of a few hundred thousand distinct CDR3 sequences in the sample, roughly 20% were seen once. The input for sequencing was PBMCs from the stem cell graft donor, taken from the stem cell graft. The receptors originated from a human donor who donated a stem cell graft to a child with acute myeloid leukemia.

This chain joins TRBV20-1 and TRBJ1-1; 8 bases align to TRBD1. The junction had 11 bases not matched to a gene; V was cut back by 1 base and J by 1 base. The CDR3 is 17 residues long. Per germline, CDR1 DFQATT and CDR2 SNEGSKA (reference sequence). The CDR3 DNA reads TGCAGTGCTAGAGGAACCACAGGGGGACGCCAGAACACTGAAGCTTTCTTT. It yields the protein CSARGTTGGRQNTEAFF.

The rearrangement links TRBV27 to TRBJ2-1; 7 nucleotides line up with TRBD2. The germline V gene encodes CDR1 MNHEY and CDR2 SMNVEV (reference sequence). The trim removed 8 bases at V and 2 bases at J, leaving 9 bases unmatched. This CDR3 has 15 residues. The CDR3 DNA sequence: TGTGCCAGCGGACCAGGTCGGGGGGCCTACAATGAGCAGTTCTTC. Its translation: CASGPGRGAYNEQFF.

A few counts support this clonotype. The rearrangement joins TRBV15 to TRBJ2-3; 7 bases match TRBD2. Trimming took 5 bases from V and 3 from J; bases not matched to a gene: 8. From germline, CDR1 is LNHNV and CDR2 YYDKDF (reference sequence). This CDR3 region has 15 residues. CDR3 protein: CATSLTAGVTDTQYF. CDR3 nucleotide sequence: TGTGCCACCAGCTTGACGGCGGGGGTAACAGATACGCAGTATTTT.

This clonotype has a count of ten or more. The chain uses TRBV28 and TRBJ2-1; maybe TRBD2 (6 bases). V lost 3 bases to trimming and J lost 4 bases, with 13 bases between them. CDR1 is MDHEN, CDR2 SYDVKM, per germline. The CDR3 consists of 15 residues. The CDR3 nucleotides are TGTGCCAGCAGTTTCGGAGGGCTCGCGTACAATGAGCAGTTCTTC. Protein product: CASSFGGLAYNEQFF.

This clonotype was observed many times. V and J are TRBV19 and TRBJ2-3, with 11 nucleotides matching TRBD2. Germline V lookup: CDR1 LNHDA, CDR2 SQIVND (reference sequence). The CDR3 consists of 18 residues. V shed 5 bases, J shed 4 bases, and the junction held 14 bases outside the gene matches. Written as DNA, the CDR3 is TGTGCCAGTAGTCCCGGAGGACTAGCGGGTTTTAATTCAGATACGCAGTATTTT. Its translation: CASSPGGLAGFNSDTQYF.

This clonotype was detected many times. This chain joins TRBV27 and TRBJ2-7; tentatively, D is TRBD2 (5 bases). Germline CDR1 MNHEY, CDR2 SMNVEV (reference sequence). The CDR3 is 18 residues long. The V and J ends lost 2 bases and 2 bases respectively, with 22 bases between them. In DNA form, the CDR3 reads TGTGCCAGCAGTTTAACGGGGTCACTCCAAGGGCCCCCCTACGAGCAGTACTTC. Translation: CASSLTGSLQGPPYEQYF.

This clonotype was counted a few times. The rearrangement links TRBV10-2 to TRBJ1-1; no reliable D call. The germline V gene encodes CDR1 WSHSY and CDR2 SAAADI. Trimming took off 8 bases at V and 5 bases at J, with 18 bases between the two ends. The CDR3 has 14 amino acids. This CDR3 is CASRERMGGTEAFF. As DNA, the CDR3 is TGCGCCAGCCGAGAACGGATGGGTGGTACTGAAGCTTTCTTT.

The count of this clonotype is one. V is TRBV4-2 and J is TRBJ2-1; 10 bases fit TRBD1. The CDR3 covers 16 residues. Germline CDR1 and CDR2: LGHNA and YNFKEQ. V dropped 2 bases and J dropped 8; count of bases not matched to a gene: 9. The CDR3: CASSQSPGQGMHEQFF. DNA for the CDR3: TGTGCCAGCAGCCAAAGTCCGGGACAGGGGATGCATGAGCAGTTCTTC.

V is TRBV20-1 and J is TRBJ2-3; D ambiguous. The length of the CDR3 is 11 residues. Germline CDR1 is DFQATT and CDR2 is SNEGSKA (reference sequence). V was clipped by 7 bases and J by 2 bases, with 7 bases between them. The CDR3 is CSDRVTDTQYF. CDR3 nucleotide sequence: TGCAGTGATCGGGTCACAGATACGCAGTATTTT.

At least ten counts were recorded for this clonotype. V usage is TRBV29-1 and J usage is TRBJ1-2; D ambiguous. Looked up from germline, CDR1 is SQVTM and CDR2 is ANQGSEA. Trimming pared 8 bases from V and 5 bases from J, leaving 6 bases between. The CDR3 length is 9 residues. CDR3 region: CSTSYGYTF. CDR3 nucleotide sequence: TGCAGCACGAGTTATGGCTACACCTTC.

In its sample, this clonotype was seen many times. The chain employs TRBV25-1 and TRBJ2-7; D unresolved. CDR3 length: 14 residues. V was cut by 3 bases and J by 6 bases, with 15 bases left in between. In germline, CDR1 is MGHDK, CDR2 SYGVNS. CDR3 region: CASSDRPGRVEQYF. In DNA, the CDR3 is TGTGCCAGCAGTGACCGACCGGGTCGGGTCGAGCAGTACTTC.

The chain has TRBV20-1 and TRBJ2-7, with D perhaps matching TRBD1 or TRBD2 (5 bases each). V was shortened by 6 bases and J by 2 bases, with 14 bases between the two germline ends. The CDR3 sequence is 13 residues long. Germline CDR1 and CDR2: DFQATT and SNEGSKA (reference sequence). CDR3 residues: CSAGDGPTYEQYF. Written as DNA, the CDR3 is TGCAGTGCCGGGGACGGCCCTACCTACGAGCAGTACTTC.

This clonotype was seen a handful of times. The rearrangement joins TRBV11-2 to TRBJ1-2, with 8 bases identical to TRBD1. Germline values: CDR1 SGHAT, CDR2 FQNNGV. Trimming took 1 base from V and 8 from J; bases not matched to a gene: 3. This CDR3 comprises 13 residues. CDR3 sequence: CASSLAGGFGYTF. The CDR3 region has the DNA TGTGCCAGCAGCTTAGCAGGGGGCTTCGGCTACACCTTC.

In this sample, this clonotype turned up a few times. The gene calls are TRBV27 and TRBJ1-1, with 11 nucleotides matching TRBD1. Germline V gives CDR1 MNHEY, CDR2 SMNVEV (reference sequence). This CDR3 contains 14 residues. The V gene end was trimmed by 5 bases and the J gene end by 4 bases; junction bases not matched to a gene: 3. CDR3 residues: CASSGTGGSTEAFF. The CDR3 region has the DNA TGTGCCAGCAGTGGGACAGGGGGAAGCACTGAAGCTTTCTTT.

The sample holds a few counts of this clonotype. This sequence joins TRBV24-1 and TRBJ2-3; D not resolved. The ends were cut back, 0 bases at V and 0 bases at J, with 6 bases in the middle. Germline assignment: CDR1 KGHDR and CDR2 SFDVKD. The CDR3 runs 15 residues. CDR3 sequence (DNA): TGTGCCACCAGTGATTTGACCGGGAGCACAGATACGCAGTATTTT. Amino acids: CATSDLTGSTDTQYF.

V gene TRBV15 combines with J gene TRBJ2-3; D is undetermined. Trimming removed 3 bases from V and 0 bases from J, with 13 bases in between. Per germline, CDR1 LNHNV and CDR2 YYDKDF (reference sequence). The CDR3 spans 16 residues. The CDR3 DNA reads TGTGCCACCAGCAGGGGCCCGACTCCTAGCACAGATACGCAGTATTTT. Translated, it gives CATSRGPTPSTDTQYF.

V usage is TRBV20-1 and J usage is TRBJ2-7, with D perhaps TRBD1 (5 bases). This CDR3 comprises 11 residues. Trimming cost V 5 bases and J 3 bases, with 8 bases left between them. Germline CDR1 and CDR2: DFQATT and SNEGSKA (reference sequence). The CDR3 coding sequence is TGCAGTGCTCAGGACATCTACGAGCAGTACTTC. Protein: CSAQDIYEQYF.

This clonotype was seen repeatedly, ten times or more. This chain links TRBV5-1 with TRBJ2-1; no reliable D call. The germline V and J ends were trimmed by 4 bases and 5 bases, with 4 bases remaining between them. In germline, CDR1 is SGHRS, CDR2 YFSETQ. The CDR3 runs to 11 residues. The CDR3 region is CASSGNNEQFF. The CDR3 nucleotides are TGCGCCAGCAGCGGGAACAATGAGCAGTTCTTC.

This clonotype was recorded at least ten times. The chain employs TRBV29-1 and TRBJ2-5, with a tentative D call TRBD2 (5 bases). This CDR3 has 13 amino acids. The V gene lost 4 bases and the J gene lost 4 bases, with 13 bases spanning the gap. Per the germline V gene, CDR1 is SQVTM and CDR2 is ANQGSEA. In nucleotides, the CDR3 is TGCAGCGTTGGAGCACTAGTCCCAGAGACCCAGTACTTC. Amino acids: CSVGALVPETQYF.

The rearrangement joins TRBV28 to TRBJ1-4; tentatively, D is TRBD1 (5 bases). Germline V gene sequence: CDR1 MDHEN, CDR2 SYDVKM. V shed 6 bases and J shed 6 bases, with 11 bases lying between them. This CDR3 comprises 13 residues. The DNA of the CDR3 is TGTGCCAGCAGCCCAGGGTGGGATGAAAAACTGTTTTTT. As protein: CASSPGWDEKLFF. Supplemented by reference TRBV28 and TRBJ1-4, the full variable domain reads DVKVTQSSRYLVKRTGEKVFLECVQDMDHENMFWYRQDPGLGLRLIYFSYDVKMKEKGDIPEGYSVSREKKERFSLILESASTNQTSMYLCASSPGWDEKLFFGSGTQLSVL.

This clonotype was observed a handful of times. The chain joins TRBV7-2 to TRBJ2-1, with D possibly matching TRBD2 (6 bases). The V end was cut by 4 bases, the J end by 0 bases, with 13 bases between. Germline V gives CDR1 SGHTA, CDR2 FQGNSA. This CDR3 is 16 amino acids long. The CDR3 sequence is CASSSGLTLSYNEQFF. CDR3 DNA: TGTGCCAGCAGCTCGGGACTGACCCTCTCCTACAATGAGCAGTTCTTC.

Only a few counts were recorded for this clonotype. The rearrangement uses TRBV30 and TRBJ2-2; weak D call: TRBD1 (5 bases). The CDR3 is made up of 14 amino acids. From germline, CDR1 is GTSNPN and CDR2 SVGIG (reference sequence). The V gene lost 0 bases and the J gene lost 5 bases, with 10 bases spanning the gap. The CDR3 sequence: CAWSVSRATGELFF. In DNA, the CDR3 is TGTGCCTGGAGTGTAAGCAGGGCGACCGGGGAGCTGTTTTTT.

The chain carries TRBV7-3 and TRBJ2-5; TRBD2 matches 7 bases. The CDR3 is made up of 14 amino acids. With 5 bases clipped from V and 5 bases from J, the junction kept 8 bases outside the gene matches. In germline, CDR1 is SGHTA, CDR2 FQGTGA. Written as DNA, the CDR3 is TGTGCCAGCAGCATGGCGGGAGAGGGTGAGACCCAGTACTTC. Translated, it gives CASSMAGEGETQYF.

The chain combines TRBV4-3 with TRBJ2-7; D could derive from TRBD1 or TRBD2 (5 bases each). CDR1 and CDR2 from the germline V gene are LGHNA and YSLEER. V was trimmed by 0 bases and J by 0 bases, leaving 12 bases between them. This CDR3 comprises 16 residues. CDR3: CASSQELGVPSYEQYF. The CDR3 nucleotides are TGCGCCAGCAGCCAAGAATTGGGGGTTCCCTCCTACGAGCAGTACTTC.

This clonotype was detected only a few times. V gene TRBV20-1 combines with J gene TRBJ2-7; tentatively, D is TRBD1 (7 bases). CDR3 length equals 14 residues. Germline V gene sequence: CDR1 DFQATT, CDR2 SNEGSKA (reference sequence). Trimming took 4 bases from V and 5 from J, leaving 18 bases between them. The CDR3 nucleotides read TGCAGTGCTACCTTCCCAGGGGGGAAAAACGAGCAGTACTTC. It yields the protein CSATFPGGKNEQYF.

The V and J genes are TRBV21-1 and TRBJ2-2; the table assigns TRBD1, which was not confirmed against the DNA. TRBV21-1 is termed a pseudogene. The CDR3 is 20 amino acids. The CDR3, as DNA: TGTGCCAGCAGCAAAGCGGTATCTGACAGGGCGGAGGAGTACACCGGGGAGCTGTTTTTT. Protein product: CASSKAVSDRAEEYTGELFF.

This clonotype was detected a few times. The chain uses TRBV25-1 and TRBJ1-2; D uncertain. This CDR3 has 14 amino acids. The germline V gene encodes CDR1 MGHDK and CDR2 SYGVNS. The germline V and J ends were trimmed by 7 bases and 4 bases, with 16 bases remaining between them. The CDR3 nucleotides are TGTGCCAGCACTAAACCTGGGGATTTCTATGGCTACACCTTC. Encoded protein: CASTKPGDFYGYTF.

The chain joins TRBV4-3 to TRBJ2-5, with no clear D. Per germline, CDR1 LGHNA and CDR2 YSLEER. Trimming took 0 bases from V and 4 from J, leaving 9 bases between them. CDR3 size: 14 residues. The CDR3 spells CASSQEYRGETQYF. In nucleotides, the CDR3 is TGCGCCAGCAGCCAAGAGTACAGAGGAGAGACCCAGTACTTC.